The clone carrying this TCR beta chain was counted a single time. Trimming cost V 3 bases and J 1 base; bases outside gene matches: 9. CDR3 length equals 17 residues. Germline V CDR1 and CDR2: SGHNT, YYREEE (reference sequence). Sequencing was performed with immunoSEQ multiplex PCR; in TCRdb, only in-frame clones are kept and a portion is missing. The table lists approximately 20,000 clones, more than 80% of them singletons, with 5.5% to 6% in the top ten. These data originate in a study of T cell changes during pregnancy in multiple sclerosis. The chain links TRBV5-4 to TRBJ2-1; 8 nucleotides agree with TRBD1. The sequences come from CD8+ T cells from peripheral blood mononuclear cells, collected in the third trimester of pregnancy. This TCR was recovered from a female donor in good health, enrolled as a control in a pregnancy study. This CDR3 reads CASSSDRAGRSYNEQFF. The CDR3 DNA reads TGTGCCAGCAGCTCGGACAGGGCGGGAAGATCCTACAATGAGCAGTTCTTC.